The rows below give T cell receptor beta chains drawn from one sample of a study of blood T cells in healthy people across ages. Using its own MiXCR run on the 5' RACE reads, TCRdb lists one record per CDR3 protein. The table shows 800,000 to 1,300,000 distinct CDR3 sequences, with less than 25% occurring only once. The data were also submitted as part of a second study, on T cells of mothers and their children.

The material sequenced was blood. Source of these receptors: a girl under 10 years old in good health. Each CDR3 is given with its conserved first and last residue. The D gene is left open where the match is weak. A clone size is listed for some rows: how often the clone was seen (once, few, many), or a class if it is expanded.

V gene	J gene	clone size	D gene	CDR3 DNA	CDR3 protein
TRBV28	TRBJ1-5	.	.	TGTGCCAGCAGTTCCTGGGGGGGAGACAATCAGCCCCAGCATTTT	CASSSWGGDNQPQHF
TRBV2	TRBJ1-2	few	.	TGTGCCAGCAGCCCTAAGGGACCCCTGCTTTGGACCTTC	CASSPKGPLLWTF
TRBV6-5	TRBJ1-2	.	TRBD1	TGTGCCGGCAGTTACTCGACAGGGAATGGCTACACCTTC	CAGSYSTGNGYTF
TRBV29-1	TRBJ2-1	.	.	TGCAGCGTTCGAAGTCTAGGAGGCAATGAGCAGTTCTTC	CSVRSLGGNEQFF
TRBV5-6	TRBJ2-5	few	TRBD1	TGTGCCAGCAGCTTTAATGAGGGGGCTGTGGCCCAGTACTTC	CASSFNEGAVAQYF
TRBV5-6	TRBJ2-2	.	.	TGTGCCAGCAGCCTACCTTCGCCATGGACCGGGGAGCTGGTTTTT	CASSLPSPWTGELVF
TRBV20-1	TRBJ1-2	few	.	TGCAGTGCCCGGGGGCCGGGCACCAACTATGGCTACACCTTC	CSARGPGTNYGYTF
TRBV7-4	TRBJ2-5	.	.	TGTGCCAGCAGCTTTGGGGACTTACCGAAAGAGACCCAGTACTTC	CASSFGDLPKETQYF
TRBV29-1	TRBJ2-1	.	TRBD1	TGCAGCGTTGTCATTCGGGACAGGGCCGATGAGCAGTTCTTC	CSVVIRDRADEQFF
TRBV20-1	TRBJ2-5	.	.	TGCAGTGCTCCCTCAACAGTTTATCAAGAGACCCAGTACTTC	CSAPSTVYQETQYF
TRBV20-1	TRBJ2-7	.	.	TGCAGTGCTAGAGATGATGGGGATACCTACGAGCAGTACTTC	CSARDDGDTYEQYF
TRBV7-9	TRBJ2-1	few	.	TGTGCCAGCAGCTTTCCGAAGGGCTCCTACAATGAGCAGTTCTTC	CASSFPKGSYNEQFF
TRBV7-9	TRBJ1-5	.	.	TGTGCCAGCAGCTTCTCGGCAGAGAATCAGCCCCAGCATTTT	CASSFSAENQPQHF
TRBV25-1	TRBJ2-7	once	.	TGTGCCAGCAGTGAACACGGAGGGGGCTACGAGCAGTACTTC	CASSEHGGGYEQYF